These T cell receptor beta chains were read from a single sample in a study of neurological immune-mediated disorders. From the 5' RACE reads, TCRdb called clonotypes with MiXCR, one entry per CDR3 protein. The profile shows about 35,000 distinct CDR3 sequences, approximately 4.2% of them singletons. Material for sequencing was PBMCs. The receptors stem from a young man with multiple sclerosis. The CDR3 runs from the conserved cysteine through the conserved F or W. The order of the fields is CDR3 protein, CDR3 DNA, clone size, V gene, D gene, J gene. A D gene is named only where the DNA matches it firmly. The listing skips clone size in some rows; elsewhere it reads once, few, many or a size class.

cdr3_aa: CASSPQGGTEAFF
cdr3_nt: TGTGCCAGCAGCCCACAGGGAGGTACTGAAGCTTTCTTT
clone_size: many
v_call: TRBV3-1
d_call: -
j_call: TRBJ1-1

cdr3_aa: CASSEAASGANVLTF
cdr3_nt: TGTGCCAGCAGTGAAGCAGCTTCTGGGGCCAACGTCCTGACTTTC
clone_size: -
v_call: TRBV2
d_call: -
j_call: TRBJ2-6

cdr3_aa: CSAWTKETQYF
cdr3_nt: TGCAGTGCATGGACCAAAGAGACCCAGTACTTC
clone_size: many
v_call: TRBV20-1
d_call: -
j_call: TRBJ2-5

cdr3_aa: CAISVTGQGNTEAFF
cdr3_nt: TGTGCCATCAGTGTAACGGGACAGGGGAACACTGAAGCTTTCTTT
clone_size: many
v_call: TRBV10-3
d_call: TRBD1
j_call: TRBJ1-1

cdr3_aa: CASSQDQGEAFF
cdr3_nt: TGTGCCAGCAGCCAAGATCAAGGGGAAGCTTTCTTT
clone_size: many
v_call: TRBV3-1
d_call: -
j_call: TRBJ1-1

cdr3_aa: CAISAQVGVQETQYF
cdr3_nt: TGTGCCATCAGTGCCCAAGTAGGGGTCCAAGAGACCCAGTACTTC
clone_size: many
v_call: TRBV10-3
d_call: -
j_call: TRBJ2-5

cdr3_aa: CASSARTPLTEAFF
cdr3_nt: TGTGCCAGCAGCGCGAGGACGCCGCTCACTGAAGCTTTCTTT
clone_size: many
v_call: TRBV2
d_call: -
j_call: TRBJ1-1

cdr3_aa: CASSFEGMVGELFF
cdr3_nt: TGTGCCAGCAGTTTTGAAGGAATGGTCGGGGAGCTGTTTTTT
clone_size: -
v_call: TRBV12-3/TRBV12-4
d_call: -
j_call: TRBJ2-2

cdr3_aa: CATRTPPAFF
cdr3_nt: TGTGCCACCAGAACCCCCCCAGCTTTCTTT
clone_size: few
v_call: TRBV12-3/TRBV12-4
d_call: -
j_call: TRBJ1-1

cdr3_aa: CASSQDGQGAGKLFF
cdr3_nt: TGCGCCAGCAGCCAAGATGGGCAGGGGGCTGGAAAACTGTTTTTT
clone_size: many
v_call: TRBV4-3
d_call: TRBD1
j_call: TRBJ1-4

cdr3_aa: CASSDRGRYGYTF
cdr3_nt: TGTGCCAGTTCGGACAGGGGGCGTTATGGCTACACCTTC
clone_size: many
v_call: TRBV12-3/TRBV12-4
d_call: TRBD1
j_call: TRBJ1-2

cdr3_aa: CASSGNTGELFF
cdr3_nt: TGCGCCAGCAGTGGGAACACCGGGGAGCTGTTTTTT
clone_size: many
v_call: TRBV5-1
d_call: -
j_call: TRBJ2-2

cdr3_aa: CASSYQTENTEAFF
cdr3_nt: TGCGCCAGCAGCTACCAGACAGAGAACACTGAAGCTTTCTTT
clone_size: many
v_call: TRBV5-1
d_call: -
j_call: TRBJ1-1

cdr3_aa: CAISESVRGGEKLFF
cdr3_nt: TGTGCCATCAGTGAGTCGGTCAGGGGTGGAGAAAAACTGTTTTTT
clone_size: few
v_call: TRBV10-3
d_call: -
j_call: TRBJ1-4

cdr3_aa: CASSEGTSGQETQYF
cdr3_nt: TGTGCCAGCAGCGAGGGGACTAGCGGGCAAGAGACCCAGTACTTC
clone_size: medium-sized
v_call: TRBV25-1
d_call: TRBD2
j_call: TRBJ2-5

cdr3_aa: CSARDYGGYEQYF
cdr3_nt: TGCAGTGCTAGAGATTACGGGGGGTACGAGCAGTACTTC
clone_size: many
v_call: TRBV20-1
d_call: TRBD2
j_call: TRBJ2-7

cdr3_aa: CSASKAGQETQYF
cdr3_nt: TGCAGTGCTAGTAAGGCGGGTCAAGAGACCCAGTACTTC
clone_size: many
v_call: TRBV20-1
d_call: -
j_call: TRBJ2-5

cdr3_aa: CASSPSRGQGQSGTEAFF
cdr3_nt: TGCGCCAGCAGCCCTTCCCGGGGACAGGGGCAGTCTGGCACTGAAGCTTTCTTT
clone_size: many
v_call: TRBV4-3
d_call: TRBD1
j_call: TRBJ1-1

cdr3_aa: CASSFTRPGELFF
cdr3_nt: TGTGCCAGCAGTTTTACTAGGCCCGGGGAGCTGTTTTTT
clone_size: many
v_call: TRBV12-3/TRBV12-4
d_call: -
j_call: TRBJ2-2

cdr3_aa: CASSSSPGQGRNNEQFF
cdr3_nt: TGCGCCAGCAGCTCGTCTCCGGGACAGGGGCGGAACAATGAGCAGTTCTTC
clone_size: -
v_call: TRBV5-1
d_call: TRBD1
j_call: TRBJ2-1

cdr3_aa: CASSPTLTLEFYEQYF
cdr3_nt: TGCGCCAGCAGCCCCACCCTGACCTTGGAGTTTTACGAGCAGTACTTC
clone_size: -
v_call: TRBV4-3
d_call: -
j_call: TRBJ2-7

cdr3_aa: CASTRELNTGELFF
cdr3_nt: TGTGCCAGCACCCGGGAGCTGAACACCGGGGAGCTGTTTTTT
clone_size: many
v_call: TRBV12-3/TRBV12-4
d_call: -
j_call: TRBJ2-2

cdr3_aa: CAISDQGNQPQHF
cdr3_nt: TGTGCCATCAGTGACCAGGGCAATCAGCCCCAGCATTTT
clone_size: many
v_call: TRBV10-3
d_call: -
j_call: TRBJ1-5

cdr3_aa: CASSRGRETQYF
cdr3_nt: TGTGCCAGCAGTCGGGGCCGAGAGACCCAGTACTTC
clone_size: many
v_call: TRBV12-3/TRBV12-4
d_call: -
j_call: TRBJ2-5

cdr3_aa: CASSPSRSGGADTQYF
cdr3_nt: TGTGCCAGCAGCCCATCGAGGAGCGGGGGTGCAGATACGCAGTATTTT
clone_size: many
v_call: TRBV7-2
d_call: TRBD2
j_call: TRBJ2-3

cdr3_aa: CASSVTDSYYNEQFF
cdr3_nt: TGTGCCAGCAGCGTGACAGATTCATACTACAATGAGCAGTTCTTC
clone_size: many
v_call: TRBV9
d_call: -
j_call: TRBJ2-1

cdr3_aa: CASSQGNGKGSPLNF
cdr3_nt: TGTGCCAGCAGCCAGGGGAACGGGAAGGGTTCACCCCTCAACTTT
clone_size: many
v_call: TRBV25-1
d_call: -
j_call: TRBJ1-6

cdr3_aa: CASSYSLLAGGLGNEQFF
cdr3_nt: TGTGCCAGCAGTTACTCTCTCCTAGCGGGGGGGCTGGGAAATGAGCAGTTCTTC
clone_size: few
v_call: TRBV6-2/TRBV6-3
d_call: TRBD2
j_call: TRBJ2-1

cdr3_aa: CSGGTDSDTQYF
cdr3_nt: TGCAGCGGGGGCACAGATTCAGATACGCAGTATTTT
clone_size: many
v_call: TRBV29-1
d_call: -
j_call: TRBJ2-3

cdr3_aa: CASSIQTLTEAFF
cdr3_nt: TGCGCCAGCAGCATCCAGACACTCACTGAAGCTTTCTTT
clone_size: many
v_call: TRBV5-1
d_call: -
j_call: TRBJ1-1

cdr3_aa: CASSLDGGMNEQFF
cdr3_nt: TGTGCCAGCAGCTTAGATGGGGGAATGAATGAGCAGTTCTTC
clone_size: many
v_call: TRBV7-9
d_call: -
j_call: TRBJ2-1

cdr3_aa: CASSFDGEQGGQPQHF
cdr3_nt: TGTGCCAGCAGTTTTGACGGAGAACAGGGTGGTCAGCCCCAGCATTTT
clone_size: many
v_call: TRBV12-3/TRBV12-4
d_call: -
j_call: TRBJ1-5

cdr3_aa: CASSLTSGATEAFF
cdr3_nt: TGTGCCAGCAGCTTAACGTCGGGTGCCACTGAAGCTTTCTTT
clone_size: many
v_call: TRBV7-3
d_call: -
j_call: TRBJ1-1

cdr3_aa: CASSAPTGANTEAFF
cdr3_nt: TGTGCCAGCAGCGCCCCAACAGGGGCAAACACTGAAGCTTTCTTT
clone_size: many
v_call: TRBV9
d_call: TRBD1
j_call: TRBJ1-1

cdr3_aa: CASSQRQGLRAFF
cdr3_nt: TGTGCCAGCAGCCAAAGGCAGGGGTTGAGGGCTTTCTTT
clone_size: many
v_call: TRBV14
d_call: -
j_call: TRBJ1-1

cdr3_aa: CASSGDSGNQPQHF
cdr3_nt: TGTGCCAGCAGTGGTGATTCGGGTAATCAGCCCCAGCATTTT
clone_size: many
v_call: TRBV2
d_call: -
j_call: TRBJ1-5

cdr3_aa: CSASDSGQNYGYTF
cdr3_nt: TGCAGTGCTAGTGATTCGGGACAGAACTATGGCTACACCTTC
clone_size: many
v_call: TRBV20-1
d_call: TRBD1
j_call: TRBJ1-2